Listed below are T cell receptor beta chains from one sample, sequenced in a study of blood T cell repertoires in COVID-19. Using immunoSEQ multiplex PCR, the repertoire was profiled, and TCRdb retains in-frame clones only, with some absent. Among about 280,000 clones listed, roughly 88% were seen once. The sample consisted of peripheral blood. These receptors originate from a man younger than 35 with active or convalescent COVID-19. The CDR3 runs from the conserved cysteine through the conserved F or W. Fields, in order: D gene, V gene, clone size, J gene, CDR3 DNA, CDR3 protein. The D gene is left open where the match is weak. Where a row states a size, it is once, few, many or the class of an expanded clone; other rows omit it.

D gene: -; V gene: TRBV6-6; clone size: -; J gene: TRBJ2-5; CDR3 DNA: TGTGCCAGCGGCTCCCACAGGGTTGAAGAGACCCAGTACTTC; CDR3 protein: CASGSHRVEETQYF
D gene: -; V gene: TRBV6-2/TRBV6-3; clone size: -; J gene: TRBJ1-1; CDR3 DNA: TGTGCCAGCAGTTACCTAGGTAGCACTGAAGCTTTCTTT; CDR3 protein: CASSYLGSTEAFF
D gene: -; V gene: TRBV5-1; clone size: -; J gene: TRBJ1-2; CDR3 DNA: TGCGCCAGCAGCCCCGAACCCTCAGGGAACTATGGCTACACCTTC; CDR3 protein: CASSPEPSGNYGYTF
D gene: -; V gene: TRBV6-2/TRBV6-3; clone size: -; J gene: TRBJ1-6; CDR3 DNA: TGTGCCAGCAGTTTGAGCTTAAATTCACCCCTCCACTTT; CDR3 protein: CASSLSLNSPLHF
D gene: -; V gene: TRBV18; clone size: few; J gene: TRBJ1-5; CDR3 DNA: TGTGCCAGCTCACCAGACAGTAGCAATCAGCCCCAGCATTTT; CDR3 protein: CASSPDSSNQPQHF
D gene: -; V gene: TRBV15; clone size: once; J gene: TRBJ1-6; CDR3 DNA: TGTGCCACCAGCAGCTCGGGTGTTCATAATTCACCCCTCCACTTT; CDR3 protein: CATSSSGVHNSPLHF
D gene: -; V gene: TRBV18; clone size: -; J gene: TRBJ2-5; CDR3 DNA: TGTGCCAGCTCACCCGGGGGACGAGTCCAAGAGACCCAGTACTTC; CDR3 protein: CASSPGGRVQETQYF
D gene: TRBD1; V gene: TRBV29-1; clone size: -; J gene: TRBJ1-4; CDR3 DNA: TGCAGCGTTGGACAGGGGGGTCATTCTAATGAAAAACTGTTTTTT; CDR3 protein: CSVGQGGHSNEKLFF
D gene: -; V gene: TRBV9; clone size: once; J gene: TRBJ2-7; CDR3 DNA: TGTGCCAGCAGCCCACATTCGGCACGGGCCGTAGCGGCCTACGAGCAGTACTTC; CDR3 protein: CASSPHSARAVAAYEQYF
D gene: TRBD2; V gene: TRBV4-1; clone size: -; J gene: TRBJ2-7; CDR3 DNA: TGCGCCAGCAGCCAGTGGACTAGCGGGGTATACGTTTACGAGCAGTACTTC; CDR3 protein: CASSQWTSGVYVYEQYF
D gene: -; V gene: TRBV2; clone size: -; J gene: TRBJ2-7; CDR3 DNA: TGTGCCACCTCCCTTGGGAGCGAGCAGTACTTC; CDR3 protein: CATSLGSEQYF
D gene: -; V gene: TRBV11-2; clone size: -; J gene: TRBJ1-1; CDR3 DNA: TGTGCCAGCAGCTCCTCCTCGGGAACTGAAGCTTTCTTT; CDR3 protein: CASSSSSGTEAFF
D gene: TRBD2; V gene: TRBV7-9; clone size: -; J gene: TRBJ2-5; CDR3 DNA: TGTGCCGTCGGGGGGGCTCAAGAGACCCAGTACTTC; CDR3 protein: CAVGGAQETQYF
D gene: -; V gene: TRBV3-1/TRBV3-2; clone size: -; J gene: TRBJ1-6; CDR3 DNA: TGTGCCAGCAGCCAGAGACAGCTCCCCTCCTATAATTCACCCCTCCACTTT; CDR3 protein: CASSQRQLPSYNSPLHF
D gene: TRBD1; V gene: TRBV7-2; clone size: -; J gene: TRBJ2-5; CDR3 DNA: TGTGCCAGCAGCTTGGGACAGGGCGAGACCCAGTACTTC; CDR3 protein: CASSLGQGETQYF
D gene: -; V gene: TRBV7-9; clone size: -; J gene: TRBJ1-2; CDR3 DNA: TGTGCCAGCAGCCCCCGACCCTTACAGGGTACTAAGGAAGGCTACACCTTC; CDR3 protein: CASSPRPLQGTKEGYTF
D gene: TRBD1; V gene: TRBV5-8; clone size: -; J gene: TRBJ1-1; CDR3 DNA: TGTGCCAGCAGGGACAGGGTGAGGTACACTGAAGCTTTCTTT; CDR3 protein: CASRDRVRYTEAFF
D gene: TRBD1; V gene: TRBV2; clone size: -; J gene: TRBJ1-1; CDR3 DNA: TGTGCCAGCAGGAGGGACAGAGATCATATGAACACTGAAGCTTTCTTT; CDR3 protein: CASRRDRDHMNTEAFF
D gene: -; V gene: TRBV3-1/TRBV3-2; clone size: -; J gene: TRBJ1-3; CDR3 DNA: TGTGCCAGCAGCGAAACAGGGATCGGAAACACCATATATTTT; CDR3 protein: CASSETGIGNTIYF
D gene: TRBD1; V gene: TRBV5-1; clone size: few; J gene: TRBJ2-1; CDR3 DNA: TGCGCCAGCAGCTTGGATCCGGGACAGGGGGCGGGAGCCAGTTACAATGAGCAGTTCTTC; CDR3 protein: CASSLDPGQGAGASYNEQFF
D gene: TRBD1; V gene: TRBV7-8; clone size: -; J gene: TRBJ2-7; CDR3 DNA: TGTGCCAGCAGCCCATTGGGACAGGGGAGCTCCTACGAGCAGTACTTC; CDR3 protein: CASSPLGQGSSYEQYF
D gene: TRBD1; V gene: TRBV5-1; clone size: -; J gene: TRBJ2-3; CDR3 DNA: TGCGCCAGCAGCTTGGCGGGCAGGGGGCCAGATACGCAGTATTTT; CDR3 protein: CASSLAGRGPDTQYF
D gene: -; V gene: TRBV4-3; clone size: -; J gene: TRBJ2-3; CDR3 DNA: TGCGCCAGCAGCCAAGACGGCGGATCTAGCACAGATACGCAGTATTTT; CDR3 protein: CASSQDGGSSTDTQYF
D gene: -; V gene: TRBV19; clone size: once; J gene: TRBJ1-1; CDR3 DNA: TGTGCCAGTAGTCGCGTGGGGAGAATAGGTGAAGCTTTCTTT; CDR3 protein: CASSRVGRIGEAFF
D gene: -; V gene: TRBV27; clone size: -; J gene: TRBJ1-2; CDR3 DNA: TGTGCCAGCAGTTCCCTTTTTGGACTGCACTATGGCTACACCTTC; CDR3 protein: CASSSLFGLHYGYTF
D gene: TRBD1; V gene: TRBV6-2/TRBV6-3; clone size: few; J gene: TRBJ1-2; CDR3 DNA: TGTGCCAGCAGTTACGGACAGGGTAACTATGGCTACACCTTC; CDR3 protein: CASSYGQGNYGYTF
D gene: TRBD2; V gene: TRBV24-1; clone size: -; J gene: TRBJ2-5; CDR3 DNA: TGTGCCACCAGTGATTTGGGGGGAGGGGTGGAGACCCAGTACTTC; CDR3 protein: CATSDLGGGVETQYF
D gene: -; V gene: TRBV5-6; clone size: -; J gene: TRBJ2-6; CDR3 DNA: TGTGCCAGCTCGGGGTTTCGGTCTGGGGCCAACGTCCTGACTTTC; CDR3 protein: CASSGFRSGANVLTF
D gene: TRBD1; V gene: TRBV18; clone size: -; J gene: TRBJ1-1; CDR3 DNA: TGTGCCAGCTCACCGGGGACAGGGATAAACACTGAAGCTTTCTTT; CDR3 protein: CASSPGTGINTEAFF
D gene: -; V gene: TRBV6-5; clone size: -; J gene: TRBJ2-2; CDR3 DNA: TGTGCCAGCAGTTGGTCTGGGACAACGAACACCGGGGAGCTGTTTTTT; CDR3 protein: CASSWSGTTNTGELFF
D gene: -; V gene: TRBV30; clone size: -; J gene: TRBJ1-1; CDR3 DNA: TGTGCCTGGAGTGCCCAGAGGTTTAACCGCCCTGAAGCTTTCTTT; CDR3 protein: CAWSAQRFNRPEAFF
D gene: TRBD1; V gene: TRBV19; clone size: -; J gene: TRBJ1-2; CDR3 DNA: TGTGCCAGTAGTCCGGGACAGCTCTATGGCTACACCTTC; CDR3 protein: CASSPGQLYGYTF
D gene: TRBD1; V gene: TRBV4-2; clone size: -; J gene: TRBJ2-6; CDR3 DNA: TGTGCCAGCAGCCAAGAGAGAAGGACAGGCACCTCTGGGGCCAACGTCCTGACTTTC; CDR3 protein: CASSQERRTGTSGANVLTF
D gene: TRBD1; V gene: TRBV6-1; clone size: many; J gene: TRBJ2-6; CDR3 DNA: TGTGCCAGCAGTGGGACAGGGTTGATTGGGGCCAACGTCCTGACTTTC; CDR3 protein: CASSGTGLIGANVLTF
D gene: TRBD2; V gene: TRBV7-9; clone size: -; J gene: TRBJ2-7; CDR3 DNA: TGTGCCAGCAGCCCCAAGCGGGGGGCCTACTACGAGCAGTACTTC; CDR3 protein: CASSPKRGAYYEQYF
D gene: TRBD1; V gene: TRBV10-1; clone size: -; J gene: TRBJ1-2; CDR3 DNA: TGCGCCAGCAGTGAGTCGAAGGACAGGGGTGGCTACACCTTC; CDR3 protein: CASSESKDRGGYTF